The clone carrying this T cell receptor (beta chain) has ten or more counts. Its antigen is still unknown. This specimen comes from a study of T cells in Graves' hyperthyroidism and ophthalmopathy. Study-wide results and caveats: Ophthalmopathy was distinguished from stable hyperthyroidism by 13 V-J signatures. Most thyroid clonotypes expanded above 0.001 were also detected in blood. With a median lead of approximately 6 months before onset, the model predicted ophthalmopathy.

Amplification targeted TCR beta CDR3 regions from RNA transcripts. First-round RT-PCR of the TCR CDR3 relied on the HTBI primer set. Each CDR3 protein is one row after TCRdb ran MiXCR on the multiplex PCR reads. This repertoire shows approximately 370,000 distinct CDR3 sequences, 15% found once; its top ten account for over 25%. Reasons for excluding patients were uncontrolled infection, other autoimmune disease, pregnancy or lactation. The CDR3 is 14 amino acids. Germline loops: CDR1 SGHRS, CDR2 YFSETQ. V dropped 4 bases and J dropped 2; count of bases not matched to a gene: 4. Sequencing input: blood. The receptor comes from a woman aged 30 to 39 with Graves' hyperthyroidism. The gene calls are TRBV5-1 and TRBJ2-3; TRBD2 matches at 7 bases. As DNA, the CDR3 is TGCGCCAGCAGCCTCGGGACTACCACAGATACGCAGTATTTT. Amino acid sequence: CASSLGTTTDTQYF.